Listed here are 7 T cell receptor beta chains from one sample, sequenced in a study of post-analysis software for immune sequencing data. Carried by the TCR beta cDNA libraries were unique molecular identifiers. Via MiXCR, TCRdb re-called the PCR reads, giving one row per CDR3 protein. Among 160,000 or so distinct CDR3 sequences, about 36% were seen once, and the ten largest hold under 30%. Sequences were derived from blood, sampled after autologous hematopoietic stem cell transplantation. These receptors were taken from a girl aged 10 to 17 with multiple sclerosis.

This chain uses TRBV15 with TRBJ2-7; 8 bases line up with TRBD1. This CDR3 region has 15 residues. Germline V gives CDR1 LNHNV, CDR2 YYDKDF (reference sequence). The junction had 2 bases not matched to a gene; V was cut back by 0 bases and J by 1 base. CDR3 in DNA: TGTGCCACCAGCAGAGAACGGGACAGGTCCTACGAGCAGTACTTC. It yields the protein CATSRERDRSYEQYF.

This rearrangement joins TRBV6-1 to TRBJ1-2; no definite D call. From germline, CDR1 is MNHNS and CDR2 SASEGT. Trimming took off 3 bases at V and 6 bases at J, with 17 bases between the two ends. The length of the CDR3 is 15 residues. CDR3 sequence: CASSESGEGSHGYTF. In DNA, the CDR3 is TGTGCCAGCAGTGAGTCCGGGGAGGGAAGCCATGGCTACACCTTC.

This clonotype came up many times. This rearrangement joins TRBV5-1 to TRBJ2-7, with 7 bases fitting TRBD1. Unmatched junction bases numbered 5, after V lost 0 bases and J lost 2 bases. CDR3 length: 15 amino acids. Looked up from germline, CDR1 is SGHRS and CDR2 is YFSETQ. The CDR3 nucleotides read TGCGCCAGCAGCTTGGAACTACAGGGGACCTACGAGCAGTACTTC. Its translation is CASSLELQGTYEQYF.

The genes are TRBV5-6 and TRBJ2-5; 9 positions agree with TRBD2. The end of the DNA aligns better with TRBJ2-7, so the J call may be wrong. This CDR3 is built from 16 residues. Germline assignment: CDR1 SGHDT and CDR2 YYEEEE. CDR3 in DNA: TGTGCCAGCAGCTTGTTTGTGACTAGCGGTCCCTACGAGCAGTACTTC. Translating gives CASSLFVTSGPYEQYF.

This clonotype showed up many times. The J gene is TRBJ2-1, the V gene TRBV5-1; the match to TRBD2 covers 16 bases. Germline V gene lookup returns CDR1 SGHRS and CDR2 YFSETQ. Trimming at V came to 4 bases and at J to 3 bases, leaving 4 bases not matched to a gene. This CDR3 contains 17 residues. The CDR3 DNA sequence: TGCGCCAGCAGCACGGGACTAGCGGGAGGGGACTACAATGAGCAGTTCTTC. This sequence encodes CASSTGLAGGDYNEQFF.

The V call is TRBV10-3, the J call TRBJ2-4, with 10 bases matching TRBD2. TRBJ2-7 matches the DNA end more closely, so the J call is doubtful. The CDR3 has 17 amino acids. Germline CDR1 reads ENHRY; CDR2 reads SYGVKD. CDR3 residues: CAISESTSGRVSYEQYF. The CDR3 coding sequence is TGTGCCATCAGTGAGTCCACCAGCGGGAGGGTATCCTACGAGCAGTACTTC.

This clonotype has more than one count but fewer than ten. The CDR3 nucleotides read TGTGCCAGCAGCTTAGCGGGAGGGGGTGGTGAGCAGTTCTTC. Amino acid sequence: CASSLAGGGGEQFF. J is TRBJ2-1 and V is TRBV7-6; D is possibly TRBD2 (7 bases). Germline CDR1 and CDR2: SGHVS and FNYEAQ. The CDR3 is 14 amino acids. Trimming left V 0 bases short and J 9 bases short, with 12 bases between.